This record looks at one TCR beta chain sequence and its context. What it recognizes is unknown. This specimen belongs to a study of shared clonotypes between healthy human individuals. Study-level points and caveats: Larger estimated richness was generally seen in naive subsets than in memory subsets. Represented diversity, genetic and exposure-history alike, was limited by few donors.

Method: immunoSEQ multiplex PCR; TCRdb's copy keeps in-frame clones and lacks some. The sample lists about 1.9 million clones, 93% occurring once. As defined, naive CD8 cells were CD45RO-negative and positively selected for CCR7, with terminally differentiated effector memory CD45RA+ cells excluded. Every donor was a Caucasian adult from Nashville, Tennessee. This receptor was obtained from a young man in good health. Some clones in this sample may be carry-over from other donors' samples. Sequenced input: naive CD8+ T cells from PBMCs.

The CDR3 nucleotides read TGTGCCAGCAGTCCGGGAGCGGGAGCCGGGGAGCTGTTTTTT. As protein: CASSPGAGAGELFF. The chain couples TRBV27 to TRBJ2-2; 8 nucleotides agree with TRBD2. This CDR3 contains 14 residues. The germline CDR1 and CDR2 sequences are MNHEY and SMNVEV (reference sequence). V lost 5 bases, J lost 6 bases, and 5 bases stayed unmatched.